The text below deals with one T cell receptor (beta chain). This entry is derived from a study of cytomegalovirus exposure and HLA in healthy donors. TCRdb's table, derived via immunoSEQ multiplex PCR, lists solely in-frame clones and lacks some. The profile shows over 250,000 clones, just over 85% of them singletons. Trimming took 9 bases from V and 6 from J; bases not matched to a gene: 9. The CDR3 has 14 amino acids. The germline gives CDR1 WNHNN, CDR2 SYGVQD (reference sequence). The receptor comes from a woman aged 18-29 years in good health and CMV-seronegative. This rearrangement joins TRBV10-1 to TRBJ2-1; 9 nucleotides agree with TRBD2. Sequencing was performed on PBMCs. The chain's CDR3 is CASSIAGALNEQFF. The CDR3, as DNA: TGCGCCAGTAGCATAGCGGGAGCCCTCAATGAGCAGTTCTTC.